Listed below are T cell receptor beta chains from one sample, sequenced in a study of blood T cell repertoires in COVID-19. Here immunoSEQ multiplex PCR was the method, and the copy in TCRdb shows in-frame clones only, minus some. The sample has about 200,000 clones; approximately 80% are singletons. The sample was peripheral blood. The receptors here all came from a woman of 80 years or more with acute or convalescent COVID-19. Both conserved end residues are trimmed from each CDR3.

>TRBJ2-5|TRBV5-1|14
ASHYVPTGAAETQY
>TRBJ2-3|TRBV15|12
ATSSGLAGDTQY
>TRBJ2-7|TRBV5-1|14
ASSFGGAAAAYEQY
>TRBJ1-4|TRBV4-2|12
ASSQGARGEKLF
>TRBJ2-3|TRBV6-5|14
ASSLKAENPPDTQY
>TRBJ1-3|TRBV3-1/TRBV3-2|14
ASSQGTGDPGNTIY
>TRBJ2-3|TRBV5-1|11
ASSPSTGDTQY
>TRBJ2-1|TRBV19|13
ASSIRGGVYNEQF
>TRBJ1-1|TRBV12-3/TRBV12-4|11
ASRTGSGTEAF
>TRBJ2-1|TRBV6-2/TRBV6-3|14
ASSYGVGTIYNEQF
>TRBJ1-5|TRBV27|12
ASSFGTGDQPQH
>TRBJ1-3|TRBV11-3|9
ASSFQNTIY
>TRBJ2-7|TRBV2|9
ASSATYEQY
>TRBJ1-2|TRBV18|11
ASSRGTGDGYT
>TRBJ2-7|TRBV28|12
ASQPPQISYEQY
>TRBJ2-2|TRBV9|15
ASRGPPGQENTGELF
>TRBJ1-1|TRBV5-1|14
ASSLDRGSYNTEAF
>TRBJ2-5|TRBV2|12
ASSDRRTQETQY
>TRBJ2-7|TRBV19|12
ASSPTAGAYEQY
>TRBJ1-2|TRBV19|13
ASSIASAGNDGYT
>TRBJ2-3|TRBV6-5|14
ASSYRDRGSPDTQY
>TRBJ1-1|TRBV6-5|11
ASRKTGDTEAF
>TRBJ1-6|TRBV7-2|11
ASSSGGTSPLH
>TRBJ1-4|TRBV5-1|12
ASSLLGVNEKLF
>TRBJ2-3|TRBV5-1|14
ASSHGNTRATDTQY
>TRBJ1-4|TRBV5-1|13
ASSLAGGSNEKLF